These T cell receptor beta chains were read from a single sample in a study of molecular identifiers for immune sequencing clone quantification. MiXCR, run by TCRdb on the PCR reads, gives a single entry per CDR3 protein. The repertoire includes about 510,000 distinct CDR3 sequences, 20% to 25% of them detected once, and about 0.84% sits in the top ten. The sequenced material came from naive CD8+ T cells from blood, with Jurkat cell RNA spiked in. The receptors derive from a human donor in good health. Some libraries in this study had Jurkat cell RNA spiked in. Each CDR3 is given with its conserved first and last residue. The D gene is left open where the match is weak. Clone size is not always given. Where it is, it says once, few, many or a class for expanded clones.

clone_size	j_call	d_call	v_call	cdr3_nt	cdr3_aa
few	TRBJ2-5	TRBD2	TRBV30	TGTGCCTGGAGTGTACGTGGCGGGGGTCCCCAAGAGACCCAGTACTTC	CAWSVRGGGPQETQYF
.	TRBJ2-7	.	TRBV6-5	TGTGCCAGCAGTTCTGGGATCTCCTACGGGCAGTACTTC	CASSSGISYGQYF
.	TRBJ2-5	TRBD2	TRBV4-1	TGCGCCAGCAGCTCCGTAAGCGGGAGGGAGACCCAGTACTTC	CASSSVSGRETQYF
.	TRBJ2-2	TRBD2	TRBV5-1	TGCGCCAGCAGGGGTCTAGCGGATAACACCGGGGAGCTGTTTTTT	CASRGLADNTGELFF
.	TRBJ1-3	.	TRBV2	TGTGCCAGCAGTGAATGGGGCGGCAACTCTGGAAACACCATATATTTT	CASSEWGGNSGNTIYF
.	TRBJ2-1	.	TRBV7-2	TGTGCCGGCAGCCCCTATCTTGAGTATGAGCAGTTCTTC	CAGSPYLEYEQFF
.	TRBJ1-5	.	TRBV27	TGTGCCAGCAGTTCTCTAAGCCCCAGGGGCATCAGTGGCAATCAGCCCCAGCATTTT	CASSSLSPRGISGNQPQHF
.	TRBJ2-1	TRBD2	TRBV6-2/TRBV6-3	TGTGCCAGCAGTTACTGGGAGGGAGATGAGCAGTTCTTC	CASSYWEGDEQFF
few	TRBJ2-3	TRBD2	TRBV7-8	TGTGCCAGCAGCGCCTGGAGGGGGGGGGCTAGCGGGGGGGTTGTTACGCAGTATTTT	CASSAWRGGASGGVVTQYF
few	TRBJ2-7	.	TRBV29-1	TGCAGCGCTATGGTGGGCTACGAGCAGTACTTC	CSAMVGYEQYF
few	TRBJ2-2	.	TRBV6-5	TGTGCCAGCAGTTACTCGGGCTCCACCGGGGAGCTGTTTTTT	CASSYSGSTGELFF
many	TRBJ2-7	.	TRBV27	TGTGCCAGCAGTACAACCGGGACACGGTACGAGCAGTACTTC	CASSTTGTRYEQYF
.	TRBJ2-7	.	TRBV20-1	TGCAGTGCTAGAACCATATCCTACGAGCAGTACTTC	CSARTISYEQYF
.	TRBJ2-3	TRBD1	TRBV10-2	TGCGCCAGCAGCAATGCGGACAGGGGCACAGATACGCAGTATTTT	CASSNADRGTDTQYF
many	TRBJ2-7	.	TRBV5-1	TGCGCCAGCAGCTTGGATCCTGGAAAACCCTACGAGCAGTACTTC	CASSLDPGKPYEQYF
many	TRBJ2-7	.	TRBV28	TGTGCCAGCAGTCAAGGGGCAGGCTACTCCTACGAGCAGTACTTC	CASSQGAGYSYEQYF
.	TRBJ2-7	TRBD1	TRBV11-2	TGTGCCAGCTCGACGACCGGGACAGCGACCTACGAGCAGTACTTC	CASSTTGTATYEQYF
many	TRBJ2-3	.	TRBV7-9	TGTGCCAGCAGCCCCGAGACAATCGAGACAGATACGCAGTATTTT	CASSPETIETDTQYF
once	TRBJ2-2	.	TRBV19	TGTGCCAGTGGTAGCGGGACAGCCCACGACGGGACCGGGGAGCTGTTTTTT	CASGSGTAHDGTGELFF
many	TRBJ1-3	.	TRBV5-6	TGTGCCAGCAGCTTGGCTGGGGATTCTGGAAACACCATATATTTT	CASSLAGDSGNTIYF
few	TRBJ2-3	.	TRBV12-3/TRBV12-4	TGTGCCAGCAGTCTATCCGGGACCTGGAGGACAGATACGCAGTATTTT	CASSLSGTWRTDTQYF
.	TRBJ2-5	.	TRBV30	TGTGCCTGGAGTGTACAGGGTTTGGAGACCCAGTACTTC	CAWSVQGLETQYF
.	TRBJ2-4	.	TRBV12-3/TRBV12-4	TGTGCCAGCAGTTCCGGGACTCGCCTCACCAAAAACATTCAGTACTTC	CASSSGTRLTKNIQYF
many	TRBJ1-1	.	TRBV6-2/TRBV6-3	TGTGCCAGCAGTATGCAGGGGAGAGGCGGGTCCGACACTGAAGCTTTCTTT	CASSMQGRGGSDTEAFF
.	TRBJ1-1	.	TRBV6-2/TRBV6-3	TGTGCCAGCGGAGCCTTTTGGAACACTGAAGCTTTCTTT	CASGAFWNTEAFF
.	TRBJ2-3	TRBD1	TRBV6-5	TGTGCCAGCAGAGGACAGGAACTCCGCACAGATGCGCAGTATTTT	CASRGQELRTDAQYF
.	TRBJ1-2	.	TRBV4-3	TGCGCCAGCAGCCAAGACAGGGGAAGTATGTCGGATGGCTACACCTTC	CASSQDRGSMSDGYTF
few	TRBJ2-1	.	TRBV11-2	TGTGCCAGCAGCAAGGGGACACCCCCGAGGGATGAGCAGTTCTTC	CASSKGTPPRDEQFF
many	TRBJ1-2	.	TRBV29-1	TGCAGCGGCGGGACGATCTATGGCTACACCTTC	CSGGTIYGYTF
few	TRBJ2-5	TRBD1	TRBV24-1	TGTGCCACCAGTGATTTAGGGACAGGGGACGAAGAAGAGACCCAGTACTTC	CATSDLGTGDEEETQYF
.	TRBJ2-1	TRBD2	TRBV3-1	TGTGCCAGCAGCCAATGGACGACTAGCGGAGACAATGAGCAGTTCTTC	CASSQWTTSGDNEQFF
few	TRBJ1-6	.	TRBV4-1	TGCGCCAGCAGCCAAGATCTATGGGGCCCACCCCTCCACTTT	CASSQDLWGPPLHF
many	TRBJ1-1	.	TRBV7-9	TGTGCCAGCAGCTTAGTGGTAACAGTTGGCGGACCTATGAACACTGAAGCTTTCTTT	CASSLVVTVGGPMNTEAFF
many	TRBJ2-5	.	TRBV12-3/TRBV12-4	TGTGCCAGCGGGTTACGTCCCCAGTACTTC	CASGLRPQYF
.	TRBJ2-7	.	TRBV5-6	TGTGCCAGCAGCTCCGGACCTACAAATGCCTACGAGCAGTACTTC	CASSSGPTNAYEQYF
many	TRBJ1-1	.	TRBV4-1	TGCGCCAGCAGCCAATTTGGAGGGTTGGACACTGAAGCTTTCTTT	CASSQFGGLDTEAFF
few	TRBJ2-1	.	TRBV7-9	TGTGCCAGCAGCCAACCTGCGGGACGTAACAATGAGCAGTTCTTC	CASSQPAGRNNEQFF
.	TRBJ2-3	TRBD2	TRBV28	TGTGCCAGCAGGACCCCGGGACTAGCGGTCACAGATACGCAGTATTTT	CASRTPGLAVTDTQYF
.	TRBJ1-4	.	TRBV12-3/TRBV12-4	TGTGCCAGCAGTTTAACAGGAATTGATGAAAAACTGCTTTTT	CASSLTGIDEKLLF
many	TRBJ1-1	.	TRBV10-2	TGCGCCAGCAGGGAAACAGAGTACACTGAAGCTTTCTTT	CASRETEYTEAFF
.	TRBJ2-1	TRBD2	TRBV20-1	TGCAGTGCTAGAGATGAGGCGGGAGGGACGGCGTACCATGAGCAGTTCTTC	CSARDEAGGTAYHEQFF
.	TRBJ2-7	.	TRBV6-2/TRBV6-3	TGTGCCAGCAGTTACTCAGTTGGCCAAACCTCCTACGAGCAGTACTTC	CASSYSVGQTSYEQYF
few	TRBJ1-5	.	TRBV25-1	TGTGCCAGCAGCGGGGGGGGTGTCAGTCAGCCCCAGCATTTT	CASSGGGVSQPQHF
few	TRBJ2-7	.	TRBV5-1	TGCGCCAGCAGCGCGCTGGGGGTTGGGGCCTACGAGCAGTACTTC	CASSALGVGAYEQYF
few	TRBJ2-1	TRBD2	TRBV5-1	TGCGCCAGCAGCCAGGGACTAGCGGAAAGAGGGTGGAATGAGCAGTTCTTC	CASSQGLAERGWNEQFF
many	TRBJ1-6	.	TRBV12-3/TRBV12-4	TGTGCCAGCAGCGGGGCGGGGAGCTCCTATAATTCACCCCTCCACTTT	CASSGAGSSYNSPLHF
.	TRBJ2-3	TRBD2	TRBV10-3	TGTGCCATCAGTGAGTCGGGACTAGCGGGGAGGTCAGATACGCAGTATTTT	CAISESGLAGRSDTQYF
many	TRBJ2-3	.	TRBV12-3/TRBV12-4	TGTGCCAGCAGTCCGTTCAGCAGCACAGATACGCAGTATTTT	CASSPFSSTDTQYF
few	TRBJ2-1	TRBD2	TRBV19	TGTGCCAGTAGTATAGGGCTAGCGGGAGCAGGGTCCTACAATGAGCAGTTCTTC	CASSIGLAGAGSYNEQFF
.	TRBJ1-1	TRBD1	TRBV7-9	TGTGCCAGCAGCTCTCGGGACAGGGGGAGGTCTGAAGCTTTCTTT	CASSSRDRGRSEAFF
.	TRBJ1-2	.	TRBV3-1	TGTGCCAGCAGCCAGGAGATATCCTATGGCTACACCTTC	CASSQEISYGYTF
many	TRBJ2-3	.	TRBV6-2/TRBV6-3	TGTGCCAGCAGTTACCTGACAAGCACAGATACGCAGTATTTT	CASSYLTSTDTQYF
.	TRBJ2-7	.	TRBV9	TGTGCCAGCAGCGGTGGAGGGGGCAGCTCCTACGAGCAGTACTTC	CASSGGGGSSYEQYF
many	TRBJ1-2	.	TRBV2	TGTGCCAGCAGTGCCGTACAGGGCTTAGGCTACACCTTC	CASSAVQGLGYTF